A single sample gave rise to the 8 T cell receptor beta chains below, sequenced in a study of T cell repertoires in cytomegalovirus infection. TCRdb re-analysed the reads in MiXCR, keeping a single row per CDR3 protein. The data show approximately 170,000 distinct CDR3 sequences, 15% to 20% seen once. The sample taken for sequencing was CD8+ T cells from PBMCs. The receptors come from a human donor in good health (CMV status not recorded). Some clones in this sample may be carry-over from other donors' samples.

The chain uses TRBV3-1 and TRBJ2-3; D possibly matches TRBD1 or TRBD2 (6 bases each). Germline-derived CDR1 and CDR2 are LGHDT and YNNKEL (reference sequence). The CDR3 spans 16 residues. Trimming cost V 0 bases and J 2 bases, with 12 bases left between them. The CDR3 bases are TGTGCCAGCAGCCAAGATAGCCGGGGGCCCACAGATACGCAGTATTTT. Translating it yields CASSQDSRGPTDTQYF.

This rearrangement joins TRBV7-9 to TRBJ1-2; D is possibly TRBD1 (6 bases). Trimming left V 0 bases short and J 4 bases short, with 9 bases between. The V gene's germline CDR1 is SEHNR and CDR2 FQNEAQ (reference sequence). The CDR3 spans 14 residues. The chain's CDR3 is CASSLAQGGYGYTF. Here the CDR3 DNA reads TGTGCCAGCAGCTTAGCACAGGGCGGCTATGGCTACACCTTC.

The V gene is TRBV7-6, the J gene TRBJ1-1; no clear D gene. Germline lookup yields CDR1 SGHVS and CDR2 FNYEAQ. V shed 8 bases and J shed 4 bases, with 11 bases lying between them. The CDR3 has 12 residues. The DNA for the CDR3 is TGTGCCAGCCGCTCACCGGGCACTGAAGCTTTCTTT. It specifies CASRSPGTEAFF.

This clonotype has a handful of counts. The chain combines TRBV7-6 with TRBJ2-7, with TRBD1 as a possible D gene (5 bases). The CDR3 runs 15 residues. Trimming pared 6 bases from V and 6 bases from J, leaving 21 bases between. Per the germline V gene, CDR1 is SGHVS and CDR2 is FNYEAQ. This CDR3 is CASSRAADTAGEQYF. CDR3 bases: TGTGCCAGCAGTCGTGCCGCGGACACTGCCGGCGAGCAGTACTTC.

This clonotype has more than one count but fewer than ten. Written as DNA, the CDR3 is TGTGCCAGCAGGCCTACTAGCGGGGGGGTGAACGAGCAGTACTTC. This translates into CASRPTSGGVNEQYF. This chain joins TRBV7-9 and TRBJ2-7; 13 nucleotides line up with TRBD2. CDR1 and CDR2 from the germline V gene are SEHNR and FQNEAQ (reference sequence). The junction had 7 bases not matched to a gene; V was cut back by 6 bases and J by 5 bases. The CDR3 loop spans 15 amino acids.

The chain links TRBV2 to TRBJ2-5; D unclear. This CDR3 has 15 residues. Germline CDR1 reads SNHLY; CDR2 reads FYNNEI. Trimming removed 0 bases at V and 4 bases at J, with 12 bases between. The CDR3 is CASSEAIGRGETQYF. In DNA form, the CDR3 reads TGTGCCAGCAGTGAAGCGATAGGACGCGGAGAGACCCAGTACTTC.

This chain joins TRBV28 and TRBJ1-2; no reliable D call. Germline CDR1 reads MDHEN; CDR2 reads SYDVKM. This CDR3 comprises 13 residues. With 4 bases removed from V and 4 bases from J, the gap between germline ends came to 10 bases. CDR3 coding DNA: TGTGCCAGCAGTTCGGCGGGCCTCTATGGCTACACCTTC. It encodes CASSSAGLYGYTF.

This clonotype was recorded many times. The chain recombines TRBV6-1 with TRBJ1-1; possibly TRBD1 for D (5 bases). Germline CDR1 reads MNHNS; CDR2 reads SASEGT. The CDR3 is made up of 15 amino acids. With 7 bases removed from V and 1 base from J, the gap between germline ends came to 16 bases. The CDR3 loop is CASIELGRTNTEAFF. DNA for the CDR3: TGTGCCAGCATCGAGCTGGGACGGACGAACACTGAAGCTTTCTTT.